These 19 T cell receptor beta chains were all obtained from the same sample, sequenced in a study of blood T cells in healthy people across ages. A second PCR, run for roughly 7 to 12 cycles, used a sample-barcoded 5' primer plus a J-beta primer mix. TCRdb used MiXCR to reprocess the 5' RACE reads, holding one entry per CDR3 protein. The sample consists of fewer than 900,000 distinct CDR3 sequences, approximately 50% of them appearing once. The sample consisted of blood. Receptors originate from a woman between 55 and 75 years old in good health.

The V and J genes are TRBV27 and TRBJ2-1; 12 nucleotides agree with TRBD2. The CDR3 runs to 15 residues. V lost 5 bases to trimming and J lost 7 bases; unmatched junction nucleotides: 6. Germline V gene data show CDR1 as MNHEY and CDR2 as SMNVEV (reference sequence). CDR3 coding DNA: TGTGCCAGCAGTGCTGCTAGCGGGAGGGCTAATGAGCAGTTCTTC. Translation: CASSAASGRANEQFF.

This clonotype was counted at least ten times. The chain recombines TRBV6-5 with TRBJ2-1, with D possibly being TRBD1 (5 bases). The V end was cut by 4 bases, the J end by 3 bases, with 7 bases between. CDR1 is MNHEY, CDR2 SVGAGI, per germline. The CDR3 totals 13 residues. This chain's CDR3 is CASSFDSYNEQFF. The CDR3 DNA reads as TGTGCCAGCAGTTTTGACAGCTACAATGAGCAGTTCTTC.

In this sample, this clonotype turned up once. The CDR3 coding sequence is TGCAGGCCTACTAGCGGATCTTCCTACGAGCAGTACTTC. It translates to CRPTSGSSYEQYF. This chain links TRBV20-1 with TRBJ2-7; TRBD2 aligns across 8 bases. The germline V gene has CDR1 DFQATT and CDR2 SNEGSKA (reference sequence). The CDR3 spans 13 residues.

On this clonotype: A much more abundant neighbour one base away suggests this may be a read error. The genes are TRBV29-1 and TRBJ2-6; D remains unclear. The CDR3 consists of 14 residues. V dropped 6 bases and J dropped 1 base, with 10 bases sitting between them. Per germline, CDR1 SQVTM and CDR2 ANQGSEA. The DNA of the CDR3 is TGCAGCGTGACTGTCGGATCTGGGGCCAACGTCCTGACTTTC. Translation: CSVTVGSGANVLTF.

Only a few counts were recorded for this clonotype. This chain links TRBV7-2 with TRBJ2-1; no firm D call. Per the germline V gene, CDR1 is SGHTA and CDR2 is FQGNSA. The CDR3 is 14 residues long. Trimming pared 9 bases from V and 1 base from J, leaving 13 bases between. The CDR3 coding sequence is TGTGCCAGTTGCCGTGGGATTTCCTACAATGAGCAGTTCTTC. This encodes CASCRGISYNEQFF.

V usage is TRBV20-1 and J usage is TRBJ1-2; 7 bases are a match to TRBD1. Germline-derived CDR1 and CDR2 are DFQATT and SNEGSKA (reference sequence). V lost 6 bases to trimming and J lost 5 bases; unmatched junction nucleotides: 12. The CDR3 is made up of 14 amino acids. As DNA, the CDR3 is TGCAGTGCCCTACCGACGGGACAGACGTATGGCTACACCTTC. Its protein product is CSALPTGQTYGYTF.

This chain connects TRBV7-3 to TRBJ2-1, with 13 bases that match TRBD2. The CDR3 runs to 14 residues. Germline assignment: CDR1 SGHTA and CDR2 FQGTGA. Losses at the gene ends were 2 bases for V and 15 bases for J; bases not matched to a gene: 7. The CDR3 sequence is CASSLGTSGTLLFF. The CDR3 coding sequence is TGTGCCAGCAGCTTAGGGACTAGCGGGACCCTGTTGTTCTTC.

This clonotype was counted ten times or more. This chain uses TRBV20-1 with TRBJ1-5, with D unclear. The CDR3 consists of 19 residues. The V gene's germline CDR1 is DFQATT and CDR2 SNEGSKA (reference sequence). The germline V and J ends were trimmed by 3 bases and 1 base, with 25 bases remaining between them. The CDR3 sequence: CSASRSAGGNIFSNQPQHF. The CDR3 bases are TGCAGTGCTAGTCGATCAGCGGGAGGGAATATATTCAGCAATCAGCCCCAGCATTTT.

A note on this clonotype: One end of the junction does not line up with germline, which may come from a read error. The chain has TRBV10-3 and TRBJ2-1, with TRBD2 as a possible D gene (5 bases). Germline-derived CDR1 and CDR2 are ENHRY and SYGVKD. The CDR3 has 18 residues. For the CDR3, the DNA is TGTACCATCAGTGAGCCAACACAAGCGGTCCTCTCCCACAATGAGCAGTTCTTC. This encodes CTISEPTQAVLSHNEQFF.

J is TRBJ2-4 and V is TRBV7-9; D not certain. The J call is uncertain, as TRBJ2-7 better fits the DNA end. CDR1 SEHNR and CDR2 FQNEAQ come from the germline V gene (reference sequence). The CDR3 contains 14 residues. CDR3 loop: CASSSRARTYEQYF. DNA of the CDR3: TGTGCCAGCAGCTCCCGGGCTCGGACCTACGAGCAGTACTTC.

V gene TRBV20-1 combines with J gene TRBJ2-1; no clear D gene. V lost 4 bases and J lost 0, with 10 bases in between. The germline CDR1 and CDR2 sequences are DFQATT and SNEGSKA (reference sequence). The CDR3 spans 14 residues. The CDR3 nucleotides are TGCAGTGCTACCGATTCAGACTCCTACAATGAGCAGTTCTTC. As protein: CSATDSDSYNEQFF.

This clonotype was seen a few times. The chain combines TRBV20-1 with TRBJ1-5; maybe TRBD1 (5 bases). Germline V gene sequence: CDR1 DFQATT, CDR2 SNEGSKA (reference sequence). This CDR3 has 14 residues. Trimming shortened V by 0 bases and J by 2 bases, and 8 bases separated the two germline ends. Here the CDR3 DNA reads TGCAGTGCTAGAGATTTCAGGGGCAATCAGCCCCAGCATTTT. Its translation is CSARDFRGNQPQHF.

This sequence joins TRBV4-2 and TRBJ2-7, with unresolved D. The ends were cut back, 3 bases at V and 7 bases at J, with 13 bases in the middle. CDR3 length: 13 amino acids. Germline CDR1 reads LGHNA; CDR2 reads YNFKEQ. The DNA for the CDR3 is TGTGCCAGCAGCCAGCCCTTGGGCGATGAGCAGTACTTC. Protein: CASSQPLGDEQYF.

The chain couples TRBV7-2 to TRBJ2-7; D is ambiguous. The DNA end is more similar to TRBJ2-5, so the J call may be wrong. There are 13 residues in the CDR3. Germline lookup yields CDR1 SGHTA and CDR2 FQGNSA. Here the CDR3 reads CASSLPSRETQYF. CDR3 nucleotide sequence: TGTGCCAGCAGCTTACCCTCTCGAGAGACCCAGTACTTC.

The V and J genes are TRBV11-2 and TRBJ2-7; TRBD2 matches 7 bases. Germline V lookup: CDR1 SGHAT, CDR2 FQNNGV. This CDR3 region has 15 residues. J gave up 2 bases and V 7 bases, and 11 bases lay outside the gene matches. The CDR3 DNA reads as TGTGCCAGCAAAGCTATGCCTAGCGGAACCTACGAGCAGTACTTC. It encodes CASKAMPSGTYEQYF.

The CDR3 spells CASRETGTGYEQYF. The CDR3 DNA reads as TGTGCCAGCAGAGAAACCGGGACAGGCTACGAGCAGTACTTC. V usage is TRBV25-1 and J usage is TRBJ2-7; 8 nucleotides align to TRBD1. The germline V gene has CDR1 MGHDK and CDR2 SYGVNS. Germline trimming cut 6 bases from V and 3 bases from J; bases unmatched to any gene: 7. CDR3 length: 14 amino acids.

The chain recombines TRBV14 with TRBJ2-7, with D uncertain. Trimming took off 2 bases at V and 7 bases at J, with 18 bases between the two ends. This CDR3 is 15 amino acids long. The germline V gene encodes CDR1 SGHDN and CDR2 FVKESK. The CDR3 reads CASSQRLGYYNEQYF. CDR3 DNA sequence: TGTGCCAGCAGCCAAAGGCTAGGATACTACAATGAGCAGTACTTC.

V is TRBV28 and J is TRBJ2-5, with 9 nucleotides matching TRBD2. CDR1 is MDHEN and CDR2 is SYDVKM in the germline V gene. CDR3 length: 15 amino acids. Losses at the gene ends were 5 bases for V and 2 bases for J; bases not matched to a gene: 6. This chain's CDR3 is CASSGALAGQETQYF. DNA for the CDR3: TGTGCCAGCAGTGGTGCTCTAGCGGGGCAAGAGACCCAGTACTTC.

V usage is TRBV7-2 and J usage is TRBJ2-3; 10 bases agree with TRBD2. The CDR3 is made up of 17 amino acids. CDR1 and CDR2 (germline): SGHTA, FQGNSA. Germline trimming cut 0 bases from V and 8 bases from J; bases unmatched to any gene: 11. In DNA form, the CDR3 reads TGTGCCAGCAGCTTAGCGGCTAGCGGGAGTACGCCCGCTACGCAGTATTTT. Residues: CASSLAASGSTPATQYF.